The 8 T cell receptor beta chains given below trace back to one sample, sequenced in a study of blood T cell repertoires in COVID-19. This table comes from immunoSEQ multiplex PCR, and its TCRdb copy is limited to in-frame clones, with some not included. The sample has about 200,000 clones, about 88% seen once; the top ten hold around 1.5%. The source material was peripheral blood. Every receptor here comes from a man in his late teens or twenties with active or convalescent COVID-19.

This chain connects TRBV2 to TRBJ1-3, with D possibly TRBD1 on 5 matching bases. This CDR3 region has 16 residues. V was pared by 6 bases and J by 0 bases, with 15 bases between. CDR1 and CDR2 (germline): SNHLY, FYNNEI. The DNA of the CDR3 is TGTGCCAGCAGAGAGAGAACGGGGGACTCTGGAAACACCATATATTTT. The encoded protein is CASRERTGDSGNTIYF.

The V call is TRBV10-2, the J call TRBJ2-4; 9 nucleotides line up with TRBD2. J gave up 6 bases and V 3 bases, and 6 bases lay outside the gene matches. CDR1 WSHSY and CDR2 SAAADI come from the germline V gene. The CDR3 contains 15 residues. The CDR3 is CASSDRAGGTNIQYF. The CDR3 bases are TGCGCCAGCAGTGATCGGGCGGGGGGGACAAACATTCAGTACTTC.

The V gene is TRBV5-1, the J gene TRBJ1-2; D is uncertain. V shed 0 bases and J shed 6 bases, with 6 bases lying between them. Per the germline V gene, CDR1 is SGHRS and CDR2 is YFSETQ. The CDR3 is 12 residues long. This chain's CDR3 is CASSLAQNGYTF. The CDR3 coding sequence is TGCGCCAGCAGCTTGGCCCAGAATGGCTACACCTTC.

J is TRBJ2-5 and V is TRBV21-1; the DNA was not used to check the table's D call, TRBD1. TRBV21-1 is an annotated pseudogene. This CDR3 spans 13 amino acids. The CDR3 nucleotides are TGTGCCAGCAGCAAAGAAACAGAAGAGACCCAGTACTTC. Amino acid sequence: CASSKETEETQYF.

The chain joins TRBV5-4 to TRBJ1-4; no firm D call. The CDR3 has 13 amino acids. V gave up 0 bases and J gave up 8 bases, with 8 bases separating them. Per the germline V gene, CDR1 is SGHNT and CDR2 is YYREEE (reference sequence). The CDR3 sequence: CASSLGQEEKLFF. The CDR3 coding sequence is TGTGCCAGCAGCTTGGGTCAGGAAGAAAAACTGTTTTTT.

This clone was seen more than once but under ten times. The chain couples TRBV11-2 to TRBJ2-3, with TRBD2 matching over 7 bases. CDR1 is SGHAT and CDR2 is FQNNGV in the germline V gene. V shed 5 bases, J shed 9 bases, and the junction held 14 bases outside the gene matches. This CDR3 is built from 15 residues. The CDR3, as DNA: TGTGCCAGCAGCCTCAACTCGGGGCATAGCGGGACGCAGTATTTT. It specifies CASSLNSGHSGTQYF.

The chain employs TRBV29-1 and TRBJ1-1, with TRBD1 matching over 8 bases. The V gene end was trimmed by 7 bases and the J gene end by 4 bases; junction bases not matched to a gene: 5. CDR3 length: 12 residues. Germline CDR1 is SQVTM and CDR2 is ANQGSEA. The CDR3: CSARDRSTEAFF. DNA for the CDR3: TGCAGCGCGAGGGACAGGAGCACTGAAGCTTTCTTT.

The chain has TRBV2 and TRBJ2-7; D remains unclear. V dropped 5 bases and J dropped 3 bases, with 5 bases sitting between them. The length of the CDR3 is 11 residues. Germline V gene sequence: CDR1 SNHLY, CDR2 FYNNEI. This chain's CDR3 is CASSRIYEQYF. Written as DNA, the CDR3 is TGTGCCAGCAGTCGTATCTACGAGCAGTACTTC.